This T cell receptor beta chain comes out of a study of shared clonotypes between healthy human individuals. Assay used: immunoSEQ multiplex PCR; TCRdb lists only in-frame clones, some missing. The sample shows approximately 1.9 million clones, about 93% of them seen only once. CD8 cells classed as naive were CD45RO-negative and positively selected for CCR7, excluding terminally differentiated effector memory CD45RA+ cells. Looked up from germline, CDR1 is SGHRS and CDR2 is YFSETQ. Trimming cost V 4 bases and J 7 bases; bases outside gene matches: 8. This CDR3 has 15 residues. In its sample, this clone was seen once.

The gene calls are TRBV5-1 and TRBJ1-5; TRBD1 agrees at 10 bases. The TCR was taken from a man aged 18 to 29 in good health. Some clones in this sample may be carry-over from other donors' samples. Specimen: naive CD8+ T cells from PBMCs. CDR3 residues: CASSAGTGEWQPQHF. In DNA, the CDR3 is TGCGCCAGCAGCGCCGGGACAGGGGAGTGGCAGCCCCAGCATTTT.